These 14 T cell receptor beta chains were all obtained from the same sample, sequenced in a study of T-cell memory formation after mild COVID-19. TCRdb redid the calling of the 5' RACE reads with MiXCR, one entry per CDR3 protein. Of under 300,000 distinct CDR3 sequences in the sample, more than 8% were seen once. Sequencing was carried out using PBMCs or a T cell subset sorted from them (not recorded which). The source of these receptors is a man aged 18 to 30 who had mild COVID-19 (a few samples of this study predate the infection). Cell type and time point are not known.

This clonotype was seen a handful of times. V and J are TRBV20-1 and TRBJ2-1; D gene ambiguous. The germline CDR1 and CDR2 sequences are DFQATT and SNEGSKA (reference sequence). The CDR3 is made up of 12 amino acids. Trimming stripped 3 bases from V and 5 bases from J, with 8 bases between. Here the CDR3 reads CSASLVHNEQFF. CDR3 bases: TGCAGTGCTAGCTTAGTTCACAATGAGCAGTTCTTC.

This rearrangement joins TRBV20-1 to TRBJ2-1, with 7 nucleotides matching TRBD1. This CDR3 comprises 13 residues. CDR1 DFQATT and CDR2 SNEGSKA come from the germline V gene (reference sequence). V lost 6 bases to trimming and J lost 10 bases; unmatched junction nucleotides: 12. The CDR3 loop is CSAQRPDRVEQFF. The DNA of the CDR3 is TGCAGTGCCCAACGACCTGACAGGGTCGAGCAGTTCTTC.

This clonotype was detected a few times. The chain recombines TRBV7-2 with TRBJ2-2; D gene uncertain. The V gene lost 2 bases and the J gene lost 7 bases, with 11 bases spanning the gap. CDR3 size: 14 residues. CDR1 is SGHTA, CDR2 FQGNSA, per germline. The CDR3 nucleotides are TGTGCCAGCAGCTTATTTCACACAATCGGGGAGCTGTTTTTT. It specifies CASSLFHTIGELFF.

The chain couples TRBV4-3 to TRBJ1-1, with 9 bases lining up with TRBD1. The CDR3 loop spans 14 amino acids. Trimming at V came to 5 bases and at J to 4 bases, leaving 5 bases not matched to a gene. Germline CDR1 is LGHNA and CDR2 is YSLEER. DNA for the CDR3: TGCGCCAGCAGCTTACAGGGGGCGGCCACTGAAGCTTTCTTT. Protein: CASSLQGAATEAFF.

CDR3 coding DNA: TGTGCCACAGGAAGGGCTAATGAAAAACTGTTTTTT. As protein: CATGRANEKLFF. The chain carries TRBV24-1 and TRBJ1-4; D is uncertain. This CDR3 comprises 12 residues. Germline-derived CDR1 and CDR2 are KGHDR and SFDVKD. Trimming cost V 10 bases and J 3 bases, with 8 bases left between them.

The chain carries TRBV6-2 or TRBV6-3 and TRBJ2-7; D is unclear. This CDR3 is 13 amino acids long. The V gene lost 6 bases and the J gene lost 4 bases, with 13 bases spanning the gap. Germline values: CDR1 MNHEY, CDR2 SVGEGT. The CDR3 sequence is CASSSRQYYEQYV. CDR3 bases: TGTGCCAGCAGCTCCCGTCAGTATTACGAGCAGTACGTC.

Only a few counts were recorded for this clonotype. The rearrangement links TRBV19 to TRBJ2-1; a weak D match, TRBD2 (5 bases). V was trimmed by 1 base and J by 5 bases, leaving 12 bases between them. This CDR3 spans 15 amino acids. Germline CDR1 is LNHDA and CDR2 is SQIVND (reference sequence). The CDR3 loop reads CASSIAAESNNEQFF. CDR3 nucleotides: TGTGCCAGTAGTATAGCAGCGGAGAGTAACAATGAGCAGTTCTTC. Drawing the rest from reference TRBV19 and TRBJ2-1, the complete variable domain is DGGITQSPKYLFRKEGQNVTLSCEQNLNHDAMYWYRQDPGQGLRLIYYSQIVNDFQKGDIAEGYSVSREKKESFPLTVTSAQKNPTAFYLCASSIAAESNNEQFFGPGTRLTVL.

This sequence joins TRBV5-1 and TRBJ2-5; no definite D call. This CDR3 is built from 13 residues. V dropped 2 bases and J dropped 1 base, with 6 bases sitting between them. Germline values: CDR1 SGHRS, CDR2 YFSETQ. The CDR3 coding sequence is TGCGCCAGCAGCTTATTACCCCAAGAGACCCAGTACTTC. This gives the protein CASSLLPQETQYF.

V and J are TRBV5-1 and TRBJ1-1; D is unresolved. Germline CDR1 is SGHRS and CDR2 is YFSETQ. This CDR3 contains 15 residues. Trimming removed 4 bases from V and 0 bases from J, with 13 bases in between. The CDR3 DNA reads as TGCGCCAGCAGCACCGGTAGCTTTGTGAACACTGAAGCTTTCTTT. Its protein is CASSTGSFVNTEAFF.

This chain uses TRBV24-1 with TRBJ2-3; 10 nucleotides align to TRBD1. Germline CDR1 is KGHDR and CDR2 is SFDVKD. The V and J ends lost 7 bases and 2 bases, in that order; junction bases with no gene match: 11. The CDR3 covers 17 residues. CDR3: CATSSYPGQGYTDTQYF. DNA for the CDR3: TGTGCCACCAGCTCATACCCGGGACAGGGGTACACAGATACGCAGTATTTT.

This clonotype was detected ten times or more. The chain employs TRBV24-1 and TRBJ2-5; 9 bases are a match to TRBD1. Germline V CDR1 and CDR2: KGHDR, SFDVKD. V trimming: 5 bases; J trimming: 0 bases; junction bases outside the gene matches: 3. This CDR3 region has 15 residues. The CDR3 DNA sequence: TGTGCCACCAGTGCTCGGACAGGGGACCAAGAGACCCAGTACTTC. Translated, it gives CATSARTGDQETQYF.

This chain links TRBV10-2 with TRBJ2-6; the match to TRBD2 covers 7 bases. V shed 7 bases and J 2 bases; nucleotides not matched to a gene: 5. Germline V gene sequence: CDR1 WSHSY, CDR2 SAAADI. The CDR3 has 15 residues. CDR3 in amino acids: CASIPSGTGANVLTF. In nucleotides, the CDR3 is TGCGCCAGCATCCCTAGCGGTACTGGGGCCAACGTCCTGACTTTC.

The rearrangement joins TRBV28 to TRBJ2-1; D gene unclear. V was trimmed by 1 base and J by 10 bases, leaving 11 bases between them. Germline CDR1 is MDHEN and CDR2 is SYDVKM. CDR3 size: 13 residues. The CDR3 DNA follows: TGTGCCAGCAGTTTATCCGCTGCGAAGGAGCAGTTCTTC. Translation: CASSLSAAKEQFF.

The CDR3 loop reads CSARDSRGNEKLFF. The CDR3 nucleotides read TGCAGTGCTAGAGATTCACGAGGAAATGAAAAACTGTTTTTT. The chain combines TRBV20-1 with TRBJ1-4; D is ambiguous. Between the trimmed V and J ends, which lost 0 bases and 5 bases, there was a span of 10 bases. The CDR3 has 14 residues. The germline CDR1 and CDR2 sequences are DFQATT and SNEGSKA (reference sequence).